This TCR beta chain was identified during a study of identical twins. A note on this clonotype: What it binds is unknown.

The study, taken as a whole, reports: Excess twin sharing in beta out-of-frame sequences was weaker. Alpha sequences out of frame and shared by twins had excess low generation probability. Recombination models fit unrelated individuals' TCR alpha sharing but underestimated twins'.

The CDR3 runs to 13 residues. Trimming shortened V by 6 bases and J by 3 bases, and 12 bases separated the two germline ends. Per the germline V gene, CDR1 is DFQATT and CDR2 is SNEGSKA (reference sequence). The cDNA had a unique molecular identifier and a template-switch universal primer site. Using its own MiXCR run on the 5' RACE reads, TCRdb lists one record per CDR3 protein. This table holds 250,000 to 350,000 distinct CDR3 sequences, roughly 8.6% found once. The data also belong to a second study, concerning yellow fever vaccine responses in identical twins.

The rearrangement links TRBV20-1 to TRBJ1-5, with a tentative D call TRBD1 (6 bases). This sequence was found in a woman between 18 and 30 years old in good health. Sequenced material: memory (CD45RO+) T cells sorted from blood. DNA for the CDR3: TGCAGTGCCGTACAGGGAATCAATCAGCCCCAGCATTTT. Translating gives CSAVQGINQPQHF.